These T cell receptor beta chains were read from a single sample in a study of PD-L1 blockade in urothelial cancer. The protocol was immunoSEQ multiplex PCR, while the TCRdb copy is restricted to in-frame clones and leaves out a portion. The data show some 41,000 clones, with 70% to 90% seen just once and 14% held by the top ten. Sequenced here: PBMCs, sampled around atezolizumab (anti-PD-L1) treatment. The receptors derive from a woman aged 55-70 years with urothelial cancer. Each CDR3 is given with its conserved first and last residue. The D gene is left open where the match is weak. The listing skips clone size in some rows; elsewhere it reads once, few, many or a size class.

d_gene	v_gene	j_gene	abundance	CDR3nt	CDR3aa
TRBD1	TRBV5-1	TRBJ1-6	NA	TGCGCCAGCAGCTTGGATCCCAGGGGGTCCTATAATTCACCCCTCCACTTT	CASSLDPRGSYNSPLHF
NA	TRBV28	TRBJ2-5	NA	TGTGCCAGCAGCCCCCATCGCGGAGAGACCCAGTACTTC	CASSPHRGETQYF
TRBD1	TRBV4-1	TRBJ2-7	once	TGCGCCAGCAGCCAAGATACGACCACAGGGGGCCGGCAGTACTTC	CASSQDTTTGGRQYF
TRBD2	TRBV4-3	TRBJ2-5	NA	TGCGCCAGCAGCCAAGAACCCCCTAGCGGGGGGTACCAAGAGACCCAGTACTTC	CASSQEPPSGGYQETQYF
NA	TRBV10-2	TRBJ2-1	NA	TGCGCCAGCACCTTACACTCCTACAATGAGCAGTTCTTC	CASTLHSYNEQFF
NA	TRBV5-5	TRBJ1-1	NA	TGTGCCAGCAGCGGAACAGTGGTGGGGAACACTGAAGCTTTCTTT	CASSGTVVGNTEAFF
TRBD1	TRBV4-1	TRBJ1-3	NA	TGCGCCAGCAGCCAAGGCCCTCCCGGGACAGGGGTGTCTGGAAACACCATATATTTT	CASSQGPPGTGVSGNTIYF
TRBD1	TRBV11-2	TRBJ1-3	once	TGTGCCAGCAGCGTTACAGGGGGCGTTGGAAACACCATATATTTT	CASSVTGGVGNTIYF
NA	TRBV6-5	TRBJ2-1	NA	TGTGCCAGCAGTTACTCTGCAGAGGTTTACAATGAGCAGTTCTTC	CASSYSAEVYNEQFF
NA	TRBV5-1	TRBJ2-3	NA	TGCGCCAGCAGCTTGGGACTAGTCCCTGGGACAGATACGCAGTATTTT	CASSLGLVPGTDTQYF
TRBD1	TRBV5-1	TRBJ2-7	NA	TGCGCCAGCAGCCCGGACAGGTTGACCTCCTACGAGCAGTACTTC	CASSPDRLTSYEQYF
NA	TRBV2	TRBJ2-5	NA	TGTGCCAGCAGTGATTCAGATCTAGAGACCCAGTACTTC	CASSDSDLETQYF
TRBD2	TRBV7-2	TRBJ2-3	NA	TGTGCCAGCAGCCTGGGGCTAGCGGGTGGAGATACGCAGTATTTT	CASSLGLAGGDTQYF
NA	TRBV6-4	TRBJ1-2	once	TGTGCCAGCAGCGCCGGAACCGGACAGTCCTCTGGCTACACCTTC	CASSAGTGQSSGYTF
TRBD2	TRBV6-1	TRBJ2-1	NA	TGTGCCAGCAGTGAAGCGGGAGGGCCCTACAATGAGCAGTTCTTC	CASSEAGGPYNEQFF
TRBD1	TRBV7-2	TRBJ1-2	NA	TGTGCCAGCAGCCTAATGACAGGGATCTATGGCTACACCTTC	CASSLMTGIYGYTF
NA	TRBV12-5	TRBJ2-7	NA	TGTGCTAGTGGCTACAGCTACGAGCAGTACTTC	CASGYSYEQYF
TRBD1	TRBV5-1	TRBJ2-3	NA	TGCGCCAGCAGCTTACCGGGACAGAGCACAGATACGCAGTATTTT	CASSLPGQSTDTQYF
NA	TRBV4-1	TRBJ2-6	NA	TGCGCCAGCAGCCAGGTTATGAGTACTGGGGCCAACGTCCTGACTTTC	CASSQVMSTGANVLTF
TRBD1	TRBV2	TRBJ2-7	NA	TGTGCCAGCAGGGGGACAGGGGGCTACGAGCAGTACTTC	CASRGTGGYEQYF
NA	TRBV4-3	TRBJ1-2	NA	TGCGCCAGCAGCCAAGATAGGAGCGCGGGCCCCTATGGCTACACCTTC	CASSQDRSAGPYGYTF
NA	TRBV19	TRBJ1-3	NA	TGTGCCAGTAGTGACCGAGGTTGGAGCTCTGGAAACACCATATATTTT	CASSDRGWSSGNTIYF
NA	TRBV28	TRBJ1-5	NA	TGTGCCAGCAGGCTTCAGGATCAGCCCCAGCATTTT	CASRLQDQPQHF
TRBD1	TRBV28	TRBJ2-1	NA	TGTGCCAGCAGCATGACAGGGGGGGGGACGGATGAGCAGTTCTTC	CASSMTGGGTDEQFF
TRBD2	TRBV9	TRBJ2-1	NA	TGTGCCAGCAACCCGAGCGGGAGCTCCTACAATGAGCAGTTCTTC	CASNPSGSSYNEQFF
TRBD1	TRBV5-4	TRBJ1-1	NA	TGTGCCAGCAGCTTGGAAAGGGGGCAATTCACTGAAGCTTTCTTT	CASSLERGQFTEAFF
NA	TRBV7-9	TRBJ2-1	NA	TGTGCCAGCAGCCCCGGGGCCGCGGGGTATCTCTACAATGAGCAGTTCTTC	CASSPGAAGYLYNEQFF
TRBD1	TRBV10-2	TRBJ1-1	NA	TGCGCCAGCAGCCAACAGGGGAGCACTGAAGCTTTCTTT	CASSQQGSTEAFF